This T cell receptor (beta chain) was profiled in a study of somatic mutations in cytotoxic T cells in rheumatoid arthritis listed by TCRdb under 2017. In the study overall: Some T-cell populations stained with V beta antibodies were sorted by flow on a FACSAria II or Sony SH800 to nearly 100% purity, with sorted V beta1+ cells additionally subjected to TCRB sequencing. TCRB deep sequencing covered some 60 patients with rheumatoid arthritis along with 20 to 25 healthy controls. The study asked whether expanded CD8+ T-cell clones in newly diagnosed, untreated rheumatoid arthritis carry somatic mutations, and used TCRB deep sequencing to characterize clonality. Median age was essentially the same in the patient group and the control group. Here is what the overall study found, with its caveats: The slight underrepresentation of TRBV07 in patients was not corrected for multiple comparisons. The antigen targets of the expanded CD8+ clones were unknown, and absence from virus-specific databases did not rule out viral specificity. CD8+ T-cell clonality did not differ significantly between rheumatoid arthritis patients and age-matched healthy controls. In patients, CD8+ clonality rose with age (Spearman r ≈ 0.49), which was not the case in healthy controls. In about an eighth of the roughly 65 patients, more than 20% of CD8+ cells belonged to the largest CD8+ clone, while several identical CD8+ TCRB sequences were shared between blood and synovial fluid.

The immunoSEQ assay was applied to genomic DNA for TCRB CDR3 sequencing. As for how the authors treated the data: Analyses were restricted to productive TCRB rearrangements. Defining a clone by its unique TCRB CDR3 sequence, the study calculated clonality as a productive clonality index derived from Shannon entropy. To calculate repertoire overlap between two samples, the template counts of each clone were considered relative to each sample's total templates. Flow cytometry-measured V-gene usage correlated with V-gene usage from TCRB sequencing, with a Spearman r of roughly 0.61. The immuneACCESS repertoire file appears here via TCRdb, limited to in-frame rearrangements. These files lack a portion of the clones; in checked studies, under half of the deficit traces to unresolved V genes, and the cause of the others is not known. V and J calls and clone size are given by that table; D and trimming were obtained from the DNA. Recorded for this sample are about 25,000 clones; around 80% of them occurred a single time. The ten top clones hold over 5% of the sample.

Trimming accounts for 8 bases at V and 3 bases at J, while the number of junction bases matched to no gene is 2. Measured from the cysteine to the phenylalanine, the CDR3 is 12 residues long. The entry retains the CDR3 DNA only, 36 bases that are in frame from base 1. CDR1 SNHLY and CDR2 FYNNEI are derived from the germline V gene. Comments on this clone: The specificity of this receptor is unknown. Per-base qualities were not stored, and no clone one base away is much larger.

The 15 to 25 healthy controls were blood donors whose buffy coats were used; they had a median age of around 60 years (range 21-70), and 55% to 65% were female. CD4+ and CD8+ cells were isolated by positive magnetic bead selection on an AutoMACS, and purity was checked by flow cytometry. Peripheral blood mononuclear cells were isolated by Ficoll-Paque PLUS density gradient separation. Nucleospin Tissue or Tissue XS kits were used to extract DNA from CD4-enriched, CD8-enriched or PBMC samples, and a Qubit 2.0 fluorometer was used for quantification. The sample consisted of CD8+ T cells sorted from blood. The sequence is built from TRBV2 and TRBJ2-7, with 9 middle bases fitting TRBD1. This clonotype was sampled from a man over 45 in good health. The encoded CDR3 is CASRDRDYEQYF. At the DNA level, the sequence is TGTGCCAGCCGGGACAGGGACTACGAGCAGTACTTC.